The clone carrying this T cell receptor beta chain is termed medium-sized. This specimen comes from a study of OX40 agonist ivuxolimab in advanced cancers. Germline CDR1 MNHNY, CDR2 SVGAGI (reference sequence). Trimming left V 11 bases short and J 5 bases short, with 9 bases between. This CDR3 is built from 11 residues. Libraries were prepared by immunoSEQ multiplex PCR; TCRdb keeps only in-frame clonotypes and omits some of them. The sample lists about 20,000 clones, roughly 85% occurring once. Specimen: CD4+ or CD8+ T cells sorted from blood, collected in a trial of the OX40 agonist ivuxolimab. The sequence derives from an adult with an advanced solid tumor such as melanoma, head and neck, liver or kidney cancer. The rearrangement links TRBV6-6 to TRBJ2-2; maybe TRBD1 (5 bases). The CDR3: CAEGDTGELFF. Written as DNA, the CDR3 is TGTGCCGAAGGGGATACCGGGGAGCTGTTTTTT.